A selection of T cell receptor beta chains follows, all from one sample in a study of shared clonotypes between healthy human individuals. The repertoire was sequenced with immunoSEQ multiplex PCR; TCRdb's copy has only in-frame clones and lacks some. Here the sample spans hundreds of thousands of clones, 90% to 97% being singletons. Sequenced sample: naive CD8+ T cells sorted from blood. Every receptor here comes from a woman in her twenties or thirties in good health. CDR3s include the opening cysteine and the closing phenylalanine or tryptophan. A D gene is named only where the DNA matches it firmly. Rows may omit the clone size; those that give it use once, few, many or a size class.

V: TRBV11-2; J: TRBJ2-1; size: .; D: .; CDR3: CASSLPTIAVEQFF; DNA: TGTGCCAGCAGCTTACCTACCATAGCGGTTGAGCAGTTCTTC
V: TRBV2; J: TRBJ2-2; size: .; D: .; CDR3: CAITVVGHANTGELFF; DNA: TGTGCCATCACAGTAGTGGGACACGCGAACACCGGGGAGCTGTTTTTT
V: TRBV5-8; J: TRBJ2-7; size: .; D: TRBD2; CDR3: CASSQDRTSGSNEQYF; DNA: TGTGCCAGCAGCCAAGATAGGACTAGCGGGAGTAACGAGCAGTACTTC
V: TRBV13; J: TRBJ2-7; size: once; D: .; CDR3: CASSFEGSYEQYF; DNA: TGTGCCAGCAGCTTCGAGGGTTCCTACGAGCAGTACTTC
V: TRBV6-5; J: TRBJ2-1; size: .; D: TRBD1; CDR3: CASSSDRVQGDNEQFF; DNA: TGTGCCAGCAGTTCAGACAGGGTCCAGGGCGACAATGAGCAGTTCTTC
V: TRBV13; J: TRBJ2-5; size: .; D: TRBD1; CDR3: CASSLVSGGATQYF; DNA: TGTGCCAGCAGCTTAGTTTCAGGGGGCGCGACCCAGTACTTC
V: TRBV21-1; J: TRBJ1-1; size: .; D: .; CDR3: CASSKAAATAMNTEAFF; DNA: TGTGCCAGCAGCAAAGCCGCAGCGACAGCCATGAACACTGAAGCTTTCTTT
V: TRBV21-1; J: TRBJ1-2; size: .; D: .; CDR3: CASSNEQGRRGYTF; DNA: TGTGCCAGCAGCAACGAACAGGGGCGGCGCGGCTACACCTTC
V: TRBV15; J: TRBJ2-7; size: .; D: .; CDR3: CATSSVGSSYEQYF; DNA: TGTGCCACCAGCTCGGTGGGAAGCTCCTACGAGCAGTACTTC
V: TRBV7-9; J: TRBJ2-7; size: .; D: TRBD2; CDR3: CASRSGSGYEQYF; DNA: TGTGCCAGCAGGAGCGGGAGTGGGTACGAGCAGTACTTC
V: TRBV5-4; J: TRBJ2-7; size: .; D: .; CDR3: CASSLTSFKNEQYF; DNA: TGTGCCAGCAGCTTAACTAGTTTCAAGAACGAGCAGTACTTC
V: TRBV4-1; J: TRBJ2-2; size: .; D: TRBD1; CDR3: CASSRSGQGNTGELFF; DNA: TGCGCCAGCAGCCGCTCAGGACAGGGGAACACCGGGGAGCTGTTTTTT
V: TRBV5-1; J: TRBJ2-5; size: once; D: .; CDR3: CASSLEGNYQETQYF; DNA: TGCGCCAGCAGCTTGGAAGGGAACTACCAAGAGACCCAGTACTTC
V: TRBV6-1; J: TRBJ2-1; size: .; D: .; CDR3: CASRHLGGDEQFF; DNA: TGTGCCAGCAGGCACCTCGGAGGGGATGAGCAGTTCTTC
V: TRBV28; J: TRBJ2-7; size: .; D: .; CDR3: CASSPPTNRNSYEQYF; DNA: TGTGCCAGCAGCCCCCCGACAAACAGGAATTCCTACGAGCAGTACTTC
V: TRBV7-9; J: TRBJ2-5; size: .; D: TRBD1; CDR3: CASSLGAGGAETQYF; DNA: TGTGCCAGCAGCTTAGGGGCAGGGGGCGCAGAGACCCAGTACTTC
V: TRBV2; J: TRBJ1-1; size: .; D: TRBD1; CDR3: CASSEGQGQGGGSNTEAFF; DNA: TGTGCCAGCAGTGAAGGGCAAGGACAGGGCGGTGGATCGAACACTGAAGCTTTCTTT
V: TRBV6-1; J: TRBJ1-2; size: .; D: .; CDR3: CASSDPMTGLYGYTF; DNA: TGTGCCAGCAGTGATCCTATGACAGGCCTCTATGGCTACACCTTC
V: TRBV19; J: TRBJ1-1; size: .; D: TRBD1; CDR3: CASSFRDRVSEAFF; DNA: TGTGCCAGTAGTTTCCGGGACAGGGTCTCTGAAGCTTTCTTT
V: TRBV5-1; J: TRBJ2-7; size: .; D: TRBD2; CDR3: CASSSGAGAAYEQYF; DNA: TGCGCCAGCAGCTCAGGAGCGGGAGCGGCCTACGAGCAGTACTTC
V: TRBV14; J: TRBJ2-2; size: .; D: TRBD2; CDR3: CASSRGRREARCRGAVF; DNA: TGTGCCAGCAGCCGGGGGAGGCGGGAGGCCCGATGCCGGGGAGCTGTTTTT
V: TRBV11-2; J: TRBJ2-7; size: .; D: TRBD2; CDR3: CASSMTSGNYEQYF; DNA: TGTGCCAGCAGCATGACTAGCGGGAACTACGAGCAGTACTTC
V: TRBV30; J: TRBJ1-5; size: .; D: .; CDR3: CAWSGGHEPYQPQHF; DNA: TGTGCCTGGAGTGGGGGACACGAGCCCTATCAGCCCCAGCATTTT
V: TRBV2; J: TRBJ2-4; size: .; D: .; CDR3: CASTRTISLAKNIQYF; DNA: TGTGCCAGCACCCGGACTATTTCTTTAGCCAAAAACATTCAGTACTTC
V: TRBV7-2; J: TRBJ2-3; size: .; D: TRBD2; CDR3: CARGLAGPDTQYF; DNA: TGTGCCAGAGGACTAGCTGGCCCAGATACGCAGTATTTT
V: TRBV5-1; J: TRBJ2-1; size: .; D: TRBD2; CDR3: CASRTSGRGYEQFF; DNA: TGCGCCAGCAGGACTAGCGGGAGAGGATATGAGCAGTTCTTC
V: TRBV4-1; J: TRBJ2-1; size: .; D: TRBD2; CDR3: CASSPWSGTSGKTDYLEQFF; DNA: TGCGCCAGCAGCCCCTGGTCCGGGACTAGCGGGAAGACGGACTATCTTGAGCAGTTCTTC
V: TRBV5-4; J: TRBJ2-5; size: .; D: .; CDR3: CASTQAPPEGQETQYF; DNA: TGTGCCAGCACCCAAGCCCCCCCTGAGGGGCAAGAGACCCAGTACTTC
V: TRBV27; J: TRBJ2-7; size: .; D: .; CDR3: CASSSPGSSYEQYF; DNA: TGTGCCAGCAGTTCCCCTGGGAGCAGTTACGAGCAGTACTTC
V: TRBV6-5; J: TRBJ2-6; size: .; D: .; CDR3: CATKPLAAGANVLTF; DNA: TGTGCCACCAAACCACTAGCTGCGGGGGCCAACGTCCTGACTTTC
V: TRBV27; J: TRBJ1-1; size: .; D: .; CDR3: CASRTGHPPEAFF; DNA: TGTGCCAGCAGGACTGGACATCCCCCTGAAGCTTTCTTT
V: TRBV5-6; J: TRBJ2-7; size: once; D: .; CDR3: CASSQDLGSSYEQYF; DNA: TGTGCCAGCAGCCAGGACCTAGGTTCCTCCTACGAGCAGTACTTC
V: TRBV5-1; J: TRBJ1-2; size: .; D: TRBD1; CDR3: CASSLIPGQARTGYGYTF; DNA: TGCGCCAGCAGCCTTATACCGGGACAGGCCCGTACGGGCTATGGCTACACCTTC
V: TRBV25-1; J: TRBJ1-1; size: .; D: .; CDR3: CASIRPVSKDMNTEAFF; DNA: TGTGCCAGCATTCGTCCGGTGTCGAAGGATATGAACACTGAAGCTTTCTTT
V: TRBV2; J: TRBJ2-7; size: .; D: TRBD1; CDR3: CASSGGTGAYEQYF; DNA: TGTGCCAGCAGTGGCGGGACAGGGGCCTACGAGCAGTACTTC
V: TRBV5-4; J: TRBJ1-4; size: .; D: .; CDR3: CASSFQNEKLFF; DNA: TGTGCCAGCAGCTTTCAGAATGAAAAACTGTTTTTT
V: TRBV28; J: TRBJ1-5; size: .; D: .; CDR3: CASSGQYNQPQHF; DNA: TGTGCCAGCAGTGGACAGTACAATCAGCCCCAGCATTTT
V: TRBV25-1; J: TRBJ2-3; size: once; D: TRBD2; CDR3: CASSRSGGTDTQYF; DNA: TGTGCCAGCAGCCGTAGCGGGGGCACAGATACGCAGTATTTT
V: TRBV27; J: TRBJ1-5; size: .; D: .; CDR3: CASSSLNQPQHF; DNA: TGTGCCAGCAGTTCTCTCAATCAGCCCCAGCATTTT
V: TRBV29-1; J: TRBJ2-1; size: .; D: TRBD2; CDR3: CSVEGGRAVEQFF; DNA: TGCAGCGTTGAAGGCGGGAGGGCTGTTGAGCAGTTCTTC
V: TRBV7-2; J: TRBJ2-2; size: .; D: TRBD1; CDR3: CASSLAYVIDRGTGELFF; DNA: TGTGCCAGCAGCTTAGCGTATGTAATTGACAGGGGCACCGGGGAGCTGTTTTTT